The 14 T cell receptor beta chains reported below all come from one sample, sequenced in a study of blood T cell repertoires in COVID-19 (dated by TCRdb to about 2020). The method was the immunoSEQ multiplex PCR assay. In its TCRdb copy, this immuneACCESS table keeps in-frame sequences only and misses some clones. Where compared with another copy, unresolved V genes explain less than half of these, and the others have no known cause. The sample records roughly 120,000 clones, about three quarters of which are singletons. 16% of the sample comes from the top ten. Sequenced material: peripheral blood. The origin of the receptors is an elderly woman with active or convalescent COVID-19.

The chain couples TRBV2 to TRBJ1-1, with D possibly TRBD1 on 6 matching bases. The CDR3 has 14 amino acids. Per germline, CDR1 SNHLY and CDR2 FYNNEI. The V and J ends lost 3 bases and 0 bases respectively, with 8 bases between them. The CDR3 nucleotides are TGTGCCAGCAGTGAGGGACATATGAACACTGAAGCTTTCTTT. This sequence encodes CASSEGHMNTEAFF.

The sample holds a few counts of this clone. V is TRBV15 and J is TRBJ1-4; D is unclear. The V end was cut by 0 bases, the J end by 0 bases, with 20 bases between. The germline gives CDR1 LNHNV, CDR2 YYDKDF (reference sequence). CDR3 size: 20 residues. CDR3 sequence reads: CATSRDPRSPSFPTNEKLFF. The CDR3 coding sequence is TGTGCCACCAGCAGAGACCCCCGTTCCCCAAGCTTCCCAACTAATGAAAAACTGTTTTTT.

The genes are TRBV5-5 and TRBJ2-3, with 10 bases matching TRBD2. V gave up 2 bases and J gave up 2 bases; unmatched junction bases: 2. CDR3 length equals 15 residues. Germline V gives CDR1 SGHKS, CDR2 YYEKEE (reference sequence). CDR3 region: CASSLAGGPTDTQYF. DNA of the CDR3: TGTGCCAGCAGCTTAGCGGGAGGGCCCACAGATACGCAGTATTTT.

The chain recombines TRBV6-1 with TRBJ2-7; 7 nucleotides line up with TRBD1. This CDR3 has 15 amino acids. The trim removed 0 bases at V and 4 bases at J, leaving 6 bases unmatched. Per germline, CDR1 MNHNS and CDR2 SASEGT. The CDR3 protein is CASSEADRAAYEQYF. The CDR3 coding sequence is TGTGCCAGCAGTGAAGCCGACAGGGCGGCGTACGAGCAGTACTTC.

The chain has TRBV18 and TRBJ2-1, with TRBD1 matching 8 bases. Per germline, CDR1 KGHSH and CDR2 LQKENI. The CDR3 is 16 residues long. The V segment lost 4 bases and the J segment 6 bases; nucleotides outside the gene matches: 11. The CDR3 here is CASSLLSGGVGNEQFF. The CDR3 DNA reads TGTGCCAGCTCACTCCTTTCAGGGGGCGTTGGCAATGAGCAGTTCTTC.

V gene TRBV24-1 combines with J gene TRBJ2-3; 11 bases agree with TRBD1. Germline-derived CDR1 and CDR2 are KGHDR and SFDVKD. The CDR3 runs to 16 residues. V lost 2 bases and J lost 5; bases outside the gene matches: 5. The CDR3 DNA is TGTGCCACCAGTGATTCCGGGACAGGGGGTAGAGATACGCAGTATTTT. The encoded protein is CATSDSGTGGRDTQYF.

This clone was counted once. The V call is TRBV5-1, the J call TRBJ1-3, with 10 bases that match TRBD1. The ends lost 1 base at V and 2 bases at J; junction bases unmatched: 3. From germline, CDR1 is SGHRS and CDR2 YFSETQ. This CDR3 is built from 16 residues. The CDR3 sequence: CASSLTGQGAGNTIYF. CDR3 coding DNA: TGCGCCAGCAGCTTGACCGGACAGGGGGCTGGAAACACCATATATTTT.

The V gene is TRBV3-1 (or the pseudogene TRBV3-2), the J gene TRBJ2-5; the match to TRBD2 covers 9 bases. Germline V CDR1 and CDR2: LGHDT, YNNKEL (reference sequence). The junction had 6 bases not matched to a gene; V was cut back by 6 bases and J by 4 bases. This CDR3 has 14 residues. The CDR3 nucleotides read TGTGCCAGCAGACGACTAGCGGACAGAGAGACCCAGTACTTC. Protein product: CASRRLADRETQYF.

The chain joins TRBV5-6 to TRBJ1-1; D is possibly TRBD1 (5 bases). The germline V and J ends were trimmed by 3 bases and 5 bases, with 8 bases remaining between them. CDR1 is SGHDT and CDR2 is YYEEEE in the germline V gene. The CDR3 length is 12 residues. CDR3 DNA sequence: TGTGCCAGCAGCTCTAGGACAACTGAAGCTTTCTTT. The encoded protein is CASSSRTTEAFF.

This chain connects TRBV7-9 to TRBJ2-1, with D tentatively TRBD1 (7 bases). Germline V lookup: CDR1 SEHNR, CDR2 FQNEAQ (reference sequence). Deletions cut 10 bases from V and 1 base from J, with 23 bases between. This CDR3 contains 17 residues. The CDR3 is CATALKPRGDSYNEQFF. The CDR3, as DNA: TGTGCCACTGCGCTTAAACCCAGGGGGGATTCCTACAATGAGCAGTTCTTC. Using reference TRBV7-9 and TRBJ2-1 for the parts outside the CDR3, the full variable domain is DTGVSQNPRHKITKRGQNVTFRCDPISEHNRLYWYRQTLGQGPEFLTYFQNEAQLEKSRLLSDRFSAERPKGSFSTLEIQRTEQGDSAMYLCATALKPRGDSYNEQFFGPGTRLTVL.

CDR3 residues: CASSLDSKQYF. For the CDR3, the DNA is TGTGCCAGCAGTTTGGACAGCAAGCAGTACTTC. The chain is built from TRBV6-6 and TRBJ2-7; tentative D call: TRBD1 (6 bases). The germline gives CDR1 MNHNY, CDR2 SVGAGI (reference sequence). This CDR3 spans 11 amino acids. The germline V and J ends were trimmed by 4 bases and 8 bases, with 9 bases remaining between them.

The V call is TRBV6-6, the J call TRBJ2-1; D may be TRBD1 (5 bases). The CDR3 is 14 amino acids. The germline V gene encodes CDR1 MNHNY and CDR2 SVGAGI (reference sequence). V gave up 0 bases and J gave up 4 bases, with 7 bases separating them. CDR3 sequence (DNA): TGTGCCAGCAGTTACTCACAGGAGTACAATGAGCAGTTCTTC. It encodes CASSYSQEYNEQFF.

The CDR3 loop reads CASSLWGDRNTEAFF. The CDR3 coding sequence is TGTGCCAGCAGTTTATGGGGGGACAGGAACACTGAAGCTTTCTTT. The chain recombines TRBV28 with TRBJ1-1; the match to TRBD1 covers 7 bases. The junction had 2 bases not matched to a gene; V was cut back by 0 bases and J by 1 base. The germline V gene has CDR1 MDHEN and CDR2 SYDVKM. The CDR3 sequence is 15 residues long.

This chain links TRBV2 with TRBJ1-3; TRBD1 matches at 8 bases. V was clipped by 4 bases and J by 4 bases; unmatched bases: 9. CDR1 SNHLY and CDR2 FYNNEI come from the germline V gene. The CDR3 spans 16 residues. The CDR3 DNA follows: TGTGCCAGCAGTGCCGGACAGGGACACGGGGGAAACACCATATATTTT. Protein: CASSAGQGHGGNTIYF.